This is a list of T cell receptor beta chains from one sample in a study of patients and donors after allogeneic stem cell transplantation. TCRdb reprocessed the RT-PCR reads via MiXCR and lists one record per CDR3 protein. There are 400,000 to 450,000 distinct CDR3 sequences in the sample; 16% occur only once, and roughly 7% lies in the top ten. Sequencing used blood, either unsorted or a sorted T cell fraction (not recorded which). These receptors were obtained from a human donor who was either an allogeneic HSCT recipient or a stem cell or donor lymphocyte infusion donor (not recorded which). It is not recorded whose cells these are; they may come from a transplant donor. Each CDR3 is given with its conserved first and last residue. The D gene is left open where the match is weak. Clone size appears in some rows only: once, few, many, or a class for an expanded clone.

clone size,D gene,V gene,J gene,CDR3 protein,CDR3 DNA
.,.,TRBV19,TRBJ1-2,CASSRQDLNYGYTF,TGTGCCAGTAGTAGACAGGACCTCAACTATGGCTACACCTTC
.,TRBD1,TRBV5-6,TRBJ2-5,CASTGTVGAQYF,TGTGCCAGCACCGGGACAGTCGGGGCCCAGTACTTC
few,.,TRBV24-1,TRBJ2-5,CATSEHGGNQETQYF,TGTGCCACCAGTGAGCATGGGGGAAACCAAGAGACCCAGTACTTC
.,TRBD1,TRBV12-3/TRBV12-4,TRBJ1-1,CASSKTGQGSTEAFF,TGTGCCAGCAGTAAGACAGGACAGGGAAGTACTGAAGCTTTCTTT
.,TRBD1,TRBV5-1,TRBJ1-1,CASSSPLRDRNTEAFF,TGCGCCAGCAGCTCACCTCTCCGGGACAGGAACACTGAAGCTTTCTTT
many,.,TRBV20-1,TRBJ2-5,CSSSGSLGRQTQYF,TGCAGTTCCTCCGGGTCTTTGGGGAGGCAGACCCAGTACTTC
.,TRBD2,TRBV7-9,TRBJ2-1,CAILGTSGSGDEQFF,TGTGCCATCCTAGGGACTAGCGGGAGTGGCGATGAGCAGTTCTTC
many,.,TRBV7-2,TRBJ1-1,CASSLEPGTHTEAFF,TGTGCCAGCAGCTTAGAGCCCGGGACCCACACTGAAGCTTTCTTT
few,TRBD2,TRBV7-2,TRBJ2-4,CASSPTSGGTIQYF,TGTGCCAGCAGCCCGACTAGCGGGGGTACCATTCAGTACTTC
many,.,TRBV29-1,TRBJ2-6,CSVEHGANVLTF,TGCAGCGTTGAACACGGGGCCAACGTCCTGACTTTC
.,.,TRBV19,TRBJ2-7,CASSIGGNDEQYF,TGTGCCAGTAGTATTGGGGGTAACGACGAGCAGTACTTC
many,TRBD1,TRBV12-3/TRBV12-4,TRBJ2-7,CASSQGTVYEQYF,TGTGCCAGCAGTCAAGGGACAGTTTACGAGCAGTACTTC
many,TRBD2,TRBV20-1,TRBJ2-1,CSARGVGGSSYNEQFF,TGCAGTGCTAGAGGGGTGGGCGGGAGCTCCTACAATGAGCAGTTCTTC
.,.,TRBV19,TRBJ2-6,CASSPPGTGANVLTF,TGTGCCAGTAGTCCCCCAGGGACCGGGGCCAACGTCCTGACTTTC
.,.,TRBV5-6,TRBJ2-5,CASSPPRDAIRETQYF,TGTGCCAGCAGCCCGCCCAGGGACGCGATTAGAGAGACCCAGTACTTC
.,TRBD2,TRBV25-1,TRBJ2-1,CASSAGLAGGQFF,TGTGCCAGCAGTGCGGGACTAGCGGGGGGTCAGTTCTTC
.,.,TRBV5-1,TRBJ2-1,CASSTLAGPIYNEQFF,TGCGCCAGCAGCACCCTTGCGGGACCGATCTACAATGAGCAGTTCTTC
.,TRBD2,TRBV10-1,TRBJ2-5,CASTSGTSESVVEETQYF,TGCGCCAGCACCTCCGGGACTAGCGAGAGTGTTGTGGAGGAGACCCAGTACTTC
few,.,TRBV7-8,TRBJ1-6,CASSLKDSPLHF,TGTGCCAGCAGCTTGAAAGATTCACCCCTCCACTTT
.,.,TRBV20-1,TRBJ2-7,CSALKGMAGYEQYF,TGCAGTGCCCTAAAAGGCATGGCGGGCTACGAGCAGTACTTC
.,.,TRBV7-8,TRBJ2-3,CASSLSRGGPTDTQYF,TGTGCCAGCAGCTTGTCCCGCGGGGGCCCGACAGATACGCAGTATTTT
few,.,TRBV20-1,TRBJ1-4,CSARSTATNEKLFF,TGCAGTGCTAGAAGTACAGCAACTAATGAAAAACTGTTTTTT